The T cell receptor (beta chain) under discussion was sequenced for a study of blood T cell repertoires in COVID-19. Data came from immunoSEQ multiplex PCR; TCRdb stores just in-frame clones and leaves some out. Among roughly 45,000 clones, roughly 88% were seen once, and the ten largest hold 7.5% to 10%. There are a few counts of this clone. Germline loops: CDR1 LNHDA, CDR2 SQIVND (reference sequence). This CDR3 contains 15 residues. J gave up 7 bases and V 5 bases, and 8 bases lay outside the gene matches. The J gene is TRBJ2-1, the V gene TRBV19; 10 positions agree with TRBD2. The clonotype comes from a man between 60 and 75 years old with active COVID-19. The sequenced material came from peripheral blood. CDR3 nucleotides: TGTGCCAGTAGTTTCGCAGCGGGAGGGCTGAATGAGCAGTTCTTC. Its translation: CASSFAAGGLNEQFF.